The TCR beta chain described here comes from a study of T cells in Graves' hyperthyroidism and ophthalmopathy. The CDR3 regions of TCR beta were amplified from RNA transcripts. The HTBI primer set was used in a first-round RT-PCR of the TCR CDR3. TCRdb fed the multiplex PCR reads into MiXCR, producing one record per CDR3 protein. The sample consists of some 720,000 distinct CDR3 sequences, over 15% of them appearing once. This clonotype appeared a few times. The CDR3 has 14 residues. V lost 0 bases, J lost 5 bases, and 12 bases lay in between. The germline V gene encodes CDR1 DFQATT and CDR2 SNEGSKA (reference sequence).

The sequence was collected from a man aged 18 to 30 with Graves' hyperthyroidism. Sequencing was performed on blood. The chain has TRBV20-1 and TRBJ2-3; D is perhaps TRBD1 or TRBD2 (6 bases each). Here the CDR3 reads CSAREGGRGDTQYF. CDR3 bases: TGCAGTGCTAGAGAAGGGGGGCGGGGAGATACGCAGTATTTT.